This entry features one TCR beta chain sequence. Its antigen is not known. These data are taken from a study of T-cell memory formation after mild COVID-19. About the research overall: Most TCR clusters belonged to a single donor. Study results and limitations: The study found balanced CD4/CD8 in clones contracting day 15 to 85 and a CD4+ lean in later expanders.

J gave up 6 bases and V 2 bases, and 12 bases lay outside the gene matches. There are 16 residues in the CDR3. Germline values: CDR1 DFQATT, CDR2 SNEGSKA (reference sequence). TCRdb re-analysed the 5' RACE reads in MiXCR, keeping a single row per CDR3 protein. Here the sample spans 400,000 or so distinct CDR3 sequences, 20% being singletons. This clonotype was obtained from an adult woman who had mild COVID-19 (a few samples of this study predate the infection). Cell type and time point are not known. The rearrangement uses TRBV20-1 and TRBJ2-1, with 8 bases fitting TRBD2. Sequencing was carried out using PBMCs or a T cell subset sorted from them (not recorded which). CDR3 DNA sequence: TGCAGTGCTAGACGACCGGGACTAGTTGTGGGCAATGAGCAGTTCTTC. Translated: CSARRPGLVVGNEQFF.